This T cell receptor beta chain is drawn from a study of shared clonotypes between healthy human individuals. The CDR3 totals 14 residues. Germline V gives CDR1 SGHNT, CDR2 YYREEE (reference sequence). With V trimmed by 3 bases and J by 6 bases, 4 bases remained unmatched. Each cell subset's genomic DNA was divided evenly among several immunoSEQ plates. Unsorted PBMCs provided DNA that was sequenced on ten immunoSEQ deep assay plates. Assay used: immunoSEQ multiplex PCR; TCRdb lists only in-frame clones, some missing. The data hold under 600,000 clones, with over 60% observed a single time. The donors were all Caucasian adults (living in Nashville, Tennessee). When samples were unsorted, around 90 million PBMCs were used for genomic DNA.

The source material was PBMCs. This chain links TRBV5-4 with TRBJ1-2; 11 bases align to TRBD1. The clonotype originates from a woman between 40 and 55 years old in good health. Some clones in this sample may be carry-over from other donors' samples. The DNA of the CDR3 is TGTGCCAGCAGCTCTGGACAGGGGGCTCATGGCTACACCTTC. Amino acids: CASSSGQGAHGYTF.